This T cell receptor beta chain was documented in a study of regulatory T cells in long-lasting Graves disease. Study-level results: Analysis covered peripheral blood alone, not thyroid tissue.

The CDR3 runs 16 residues. Germline CDR1 is SGHRS and CDR2 is YFSETQ. V was trimmed by 2 bases and J by 1 base, leaving 15 bases between them. Both iRepertoire HTBI primers and Arm-PCR of CDR3 regions were used to build the TCR beta libraries. Original handling: Identified across the samples were over 50 TRBV segments and 14 TRBJ segments. Via MiXCR, TCRdb re-called the multiplex PCR reads, giving one row per CDR3 protein. TCRdb, rather than the study authors, made the V and J calls. The sample contains hundreds of thousands of distinct CDR3 sequences, around 11% of which appear only once. In its sample, this clonotype was seen a few times. The antigen is unknown. Regarding time point: newly diagnosed GD, antithyroid drugs for less than 3 months. Making the TCR library involved RNA that had been extracted from PBMCs. The authors drew around 9 milliliters of peripheral blood into EDTA tubes. This same sample was also part of a study on T cells in Graves' hyperthyroidism and ophthalmopathy. That source reports: Ophthalmopathy and stable hyperthyroidism were told apart by a 13 V-J model.

The specimen comprised peripheral blood mononuclear cells (PBMCs), sampled at new diagnosis, from a patient treated with antithyroid drugs. The sequence derives from a woman in her thirties with Graves disease. The chain carries TRBV5-1 and TRBJ1-1; D is possibly TRBD1 (5 bases). Here the CDR3 reads CASSFLGGRANTEAFF. CDR3 in DNA: TGCGCCAGCAGCTTTCTGGGGGGAAGAGCGAACACTGAAGCTTTCTTT.